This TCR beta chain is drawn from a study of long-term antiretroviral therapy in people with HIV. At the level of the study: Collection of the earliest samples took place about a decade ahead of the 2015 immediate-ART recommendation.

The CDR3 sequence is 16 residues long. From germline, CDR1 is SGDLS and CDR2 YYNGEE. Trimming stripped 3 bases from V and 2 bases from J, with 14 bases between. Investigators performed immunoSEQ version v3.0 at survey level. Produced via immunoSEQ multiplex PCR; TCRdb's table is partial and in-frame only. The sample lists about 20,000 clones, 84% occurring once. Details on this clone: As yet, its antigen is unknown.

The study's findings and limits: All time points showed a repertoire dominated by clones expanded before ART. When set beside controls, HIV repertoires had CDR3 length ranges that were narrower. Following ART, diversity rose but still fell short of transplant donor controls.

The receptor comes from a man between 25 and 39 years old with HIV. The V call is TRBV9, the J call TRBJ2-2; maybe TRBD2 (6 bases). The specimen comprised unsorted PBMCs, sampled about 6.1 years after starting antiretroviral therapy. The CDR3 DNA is TGTGCCAGCAGCGGGACGGGAGTTACTAACACCGGGGAGCTGTTTTTT. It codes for CASSGTGVTNTGELFF.